One sample yielded the 17 T cell receptor beta chains listed below, sequenced in a study of cytomegalovirus exposure and HLA in healthy donors. In the PCR, 60 Vbeta and 13 Jbeta primers were used. Only in-frame clones appear in the TCRdb table, and some are missing; sequencing was by immunoSEQ multiplex PCR. Seen here are 90,000 to 120,000 clones, around 77% observed once, and the top ten hold roughly 4.2%. The sequencing sample was made of PBMCs. The receptor set was obtained from a male donor in good health and CMV-seronegative.

This clone was counted only a few times. This chain uses TRBV6-1 with TRBJ2-1; TRBD2 aligns across 10 bases. CDR3 length: 14 amino acids. Germline V gene data show CDR1 as MNHNS and CDR2 as SASEGT. Trimming removed 4 bases from V and 9 bases from J; junction bases left unmatched: 6. CDR3 in DNA: TGTGCCAGCAGTGTAAAGCGGGAGGGCGCTGAGCAGTTCTTC. Its translation is CASSVKREGAEQFF.

This clone turned up a few times. The chain combines TRBV21-1 with TRBJ2-7; the table's D call, TRBD1, was not checked against the DNA. TRBV21-1 is a pseudogene locus. The CDR3 is made up of 15 amino acids. The CDR3 region has the DNA TGTGCCAGCACCAAACCCGGGACAGGGTTCTACGAGCAGTACTTC. Translated: CASTKPGTGFYEQYF.

This clone has only one observation. The genes are TRBV7-9 and TRBJ1-1, with D perhaps matching TRBD1 (5 bases). The germline gives CDR1 SEHNR, CDR2 FQNEAQ (reference sequence). The CDR3 is 14 amino acids. Trimming left V 10 bases short and J 3 bases short, with 18 bases between. The CDR3 region has the DNA TGTGCCACCCTTGGAGGGGAAGAGGACACTGAAGCTTTCTTT. This sequence encodes CATLGGEEDTEAFF.

This sequence joins TRBV25-1 and TRBJ2-1; D uncertain. The V gene lost 4 bases and the J gene lost 7 bases, with 17 bases spanning the gap. This CDR3 region has 15 residues. Germline V gene lookup returns CDR1 MGHDK and CDR2 SYGVNS. The DNA for the CDR3 is TGTGCCAGCAGTGTCCTCTCCCTCTACGGGAATGAGCAGTTCTTC. Translating gives CASSVLSLYGNEQFF.

The chain recombines TRBV5-4 with TRBJ2-1; maybe TRBD1 (5 bases). The CDR3 is made up of 11 amino acids. V lost 1 base and J 10 bases, leaving 6 bases between the germline ends. Germline loops: CDR1 SGHNT, CDR2 YYREEE (reference sequence). The CDR3, as DNA: TGTGCCAGCAGCTTGAGGGGAGAGCAGTTCTTC. It encodes CASSLRGEQFF.

This clone was observed a few times. The genes are TRBV7-2 and TRBJ2-1, with D hard to call. The CDR3 loop spans 16 amino acids. Germline values: CDR1 SGHTA, CDR2 FQGNSA. V gave up 5 bases and J gave up 0 bases, with 14 bases separating them. The CDR3 protein is CASSPFDGASYNEQFF. CDR3 nucleotides: TGTGCCAGCAGCCCCTTCGACGGAGCCTCCTACAATGAGCAGTTCTTC. Full variable domain (missing parts from reference TRBV7-2 and TRBJ2-1): GAGVSQSPSNKVTEKGKDVELRCDPISGHTALYWYRQSLGQGLEFLIYFQGNSAPDKSGLPSDRFSAERTGGSVSTLTIQRTQQEDSAVYLCASSPFDGASYNEQFFGPGTRLTVL.

The rearrangement joins TRBV30 to TRBJ1-5, with D maybe TRBD1 (5 bases). The V gene lost 3 bases and the J gene lost 4 bases, with 13 bases spanning the gap. Germline CDR1 GTSNPN, CDR2 SVGIG (reference sequence). The CDR3 runs 14 residues. CDR3 amino acids: CAWSPRGGNQPQHF. CDR3 DNA: TGTGCCTGGAGCCCTAGGGGTGGAAATCAGCCCCAGCATTTT.

Remarks on this clone: Different DNA sequences within this sample yield the same CDR3. This chain connects TRBV5-1 to TRBJ2-7, with no clear D. The CDR3 extends over 11 amino acids. The V end lost 3 bases, the J end lost 2 bases, and 3 bases lay between the germline ends. Germline V gene data show CDR1 as SGHRS and CDR2 as YFSETQ. Here the CDR3 reads CASSSAYEQYF. In DNA, the CDR3 is TGCGCCAGCAGCTCAGCCTACGAGCAGTACTTC.

The gene calls are TRBV28 and TRBJ2-5; possibly TRBD2 for D (6 bases). V lost 4 bases to trimming and J lost 5 bases, with 11 bases between them. Germline CDR1 MDHEN, CDR2 SYDVKM. The CDR3 sequence is 13 residues long. The CDR3 DNA is TGTGCCAGCAGTTCGGGGGATTGGGAGACCCAGTACTTC. The encoded protein is CASSSGDWETQYF. Supplemented by reference TRBV28 and TRBJ2-5, the full variable domain reads DVKVTQSSRYLVKRTGEKVFLECVQDMDHENMFWYRQDPGLGLRLIYFSYDVKMKEKGDIPEGYSVSREKKERFSLILESASTNQTSMYLCASSSGDWETQYFGPGTRLLVL.

Details on this clone: The sample holds other DNA sequences that translate to the same CDR3. CDR3 residues: CASSFGGSNQPQHF. The CDR3 DNA reads TGCGCCAGCAGCTTTGGGGGCAGCAATCAGCCCCAGCATTTT. The gene calls are TRBV5-1 and TRBJ1-5; D possibly corresponds to TRBD1 (6 bases). The V gene's germline CDR1 is SGHRS and CDR2 YFSETQ. V was clipped by 2 bases and J by 1 base, with 7 bases between them. The CDR3 extends over 14 amino acids. Full variable domain (missing parts from reference TRBV5-1 and TRBJ1-5): KAGVTQTPRYLIKTRGQQVTLSCSPISGHRSVSWYQQTPGQGLQFLFEYFSETQRNKGNFPGRFSGRQFSNSRSEMNVSTLELGDSALYLCASSFGGSNQPQHFGDGTRLSIL.

Concerning this clone itself: One end of the junction fails to match germline, which may point to a read error. V usage is TRBV7-9 and J usage is TRBJ1-2; D ambiguous. The length of the CDR3 is 11 residues. From germline, CDR1 is SEHNR and CDR2 FQNEAQ (reference sequence). Written as DNA, the CDR3 is TGTGCCAGCAGCCTCAAGGTTGGACTCCTCTTC. It encodes CASSLKVGLLF.

This clone was counted between two and nine times. The chain has TRBV7-2 and TRBJ2-5, with a possible D match to TRBD2 (7 bases). V lost 4 bases, J lost 11 bases, and 20 bases lay in between. Germline V gives CDR1 SGHTA, CDR2 FQGNSA. The CDR3 has 14 amino acids. CDR3 in DNA: TGTGCCAGCAGCTCTAGCCCCCGAGGGGGGGAGCAGTACTTC. Its protein is CASSSSPRGGEQYF.

This sequence joins TRBV6-5 and TRBJ1-1; the D gene is possibly TRBD1 (6 bases). The CDR3 consists of 15 residues. Germline V gene data show CDR1 as MNHEY and CDR2 as SVGAGI. V was pared by 0 bases and J by 8 bases, with 16 bases between. The CDR3: CASSYSYYRVGEAFF. The CDR3 DNA is TGTGCCAGCAGTTACTCTTATTACAGGGTAGGCGAAGCTTTCTTT.

The V and J genes are TRBV7-9 and TRBJ2-1, with 10 bases aligning to TRBD2. Germline V lookup: CDR1 SEHNR, CDR2 FQNEAQ (reference sequence). The CDR3 contains 15 residues. With V trimmed by 4 bases and J by 6 bases, 6 bases remained unmatched. In DNA form, the CDR3 reads TGTGCCAGCAGCTCCTCCAGCGGGAGGGCCAATGAGCAGTTCTTC. This codes for CASSSSSGRANEQFF.

This clone has only a few counts. J is TRBJ2-7 and V is TRBV2, with D possibly being TRBD2 (5 bases). CDR3 length equals 13 residues. Trimming cost V 8 bases and J 4 bases, with 15 bases left between them. Germline lookup yields CDR1 SNHLY and CDR2 FYNNEI. This CDR3 is CASLPVGAYEQYF. The CDR3, as DNA: TGTGCCAGCCTCCCGGTGGGAGCTTACGAGCAGTACTTC. Supplemented by reference TRBV2 and TRBJ2-7, the full variable domain reads EPEVTQTPSHQVTQMGQEVILRCVPISNHLYFYWYRQILGQKVEFLVSFYNNEISEKSEIFDDQFSVERPDGSNFTLKIRSTKLEDSAMYFCASLPVGAYEQYFGPGTRLTVT.

The V gene is TRBV28, the J gene TRBJ2-5; 7 bases line up with TRBD1. The closer fit of TRBJ2-7 to the DNA end suggests the J call may be wrong. Germline lookup yields CDR1 MDHEN and CDR2 SYDVKM. The CDR3 length is 14 residues. CDR3 coding DNA: TGTGCCAGCAGTAAAGGGACAGTGTACTACGAGCAGTACTTC. Its translation: CASSKGTVYYEQYF.

V gene TRBV18 combines with J gene TRBJ2-2; unclear D gene. In germline, CDR1 is KGHSH, CDR2 LQKENI. The CDR3 has 15 amino acids. V was pared by 2 bases and J by 7 bases, with 14 bases between. CDR3 in DNA: TGTGCCAGCTCACCAAATACCCGCGTCGGCGGGGAGCTGTTTTTT. Translated, it gives CASSPNTRVGGELFF.